The 10 T cell receptor beta chains listed next were all sequenced from one sample in a study of blood T cells in healthy people across ages. A second PCR, run for about 7 to 12 cycles, used a sample-barcoded 5' primer plus a J-beta primer mix. TCRdb fed the 5' RACE reads into MiXCR, producing one record per CDR3 protein. The sample includes about 1 million distinct CDR3 sequences, 45% of them seen just once. Sequencing input: blood. The source is a woman aged 55-70 years in good health.

This clonotype came up a few times. The chain recombines TRBV5-5 with TRBJ2-7; 10 nucleotides align to TRBD2. J was trimmed by 2 bases and V by 4 bases; bases with no gene match: 6. Looked up from germline, CDR1 is SGHKS and CDR2 is YYEKEE (reference sequence). The CDR3 sequence is 15 residues long. The CDR3 is CASSTTSGEAYEQYF. CDR3 nucleotides: TGTGCCAGCAGCACAACTAGCGGGGAAGCCTACGAGCAGTACTTC. The variable domain in full, completed from reference TRBV5-5 and TRBJ2-7, reads DAGVTQSPTHLIKTRGQQVTLRCSPISGHKSVSWYQQVLGQGPQFIFQYYEKEERGRGNFPDRFSARQFPNYSSELNVNALLLGDSALYLCASSTTSGEAYEQYFGPGTRLTVT.

This chain connects TRBV28 to TRBJ2-5, with a tentative D call TRBD1 (7 bases). The germline CDR1 and CDR2 sequences are MDHEN and SYDVKM. This CDR3 region has 16 residues. With 5 bases removed from V and 2 bases from J, the gap between germline ends came to 18 bases. CDR3 protein: CASSTGGGADQETQYF. CDR3 in DNA: TGTGCCAGCAGTACCGGAGGGGGCGCGGATCAAGAGACCCAGTACTTC.

V and J are TRBV29-1 and TRBJ2-3; D remains ambiguous. The germline CDR1 and CDR2 sequences are SQVTM and ANQGSEA. Trimming removed 3 bases at V and 2 bases at J, with 9 bases between. CDR3 length: 13 residues. CDR3 in DNA: TGCAGCGTTGAGGGCAGGTACACAGATACGCAGTATTTT. Amino acid sequence: CSVEGRYTDTQYF.

This rearrangement joins TRBV19 to TRBJ2-5, with D hard to call. The end of the DNA aligns better with TRBJ2-4, so the J call may be wrong. Germline V CDR1 and CDR2: LNHDA, SQIVND (reference sequence). The CDR3 contains 14 residues. CDR3 loop: CASSLSSAKNIQYF. CDR3 nucleotide sequence: TGTGCCAGTAGCCTATCTTCAGCCAAAAACATTCAGTACTTC.

The sample holds a few counts of this clonotype. The chain carries TRBV7-8 and TRBJ1-5; D not certain. The germline V gene encodes CDR1 SGHVS and CDR2 FQNEAQ. The V end lost 5 bases, the J end lost 2 bases, and 13 bases lay between the germline ends. This CDR3 spans 15 amino acids. Written as DNA, the CDR3 is TGTGCCAGCAGCACGACCCCGGGAGGCAATCAGCCCCAGCATTTT. Amino acid sequence: CASSTTPGGNQPQHF.

The V and J genes are TRBV20-1 and TRBJ2-1, with D possibly being TRBD2 (5 bases). This CDR3 is 15 amino acids long. V gave up 1 base and J gave up 0 bases, with 10 bases separating them. Looked up from germline, CDR1 is DFQATT and CDR2 is SNEGSKA (reference sequence). The CDR3 coding sequence is TGCAGTGCTAGAGTCGGGGTTAGCTCCTACAATGAGCAGTTCTTC. Protein: CSARVGVSSYNEQFF.

The chain couples TRBV12-5 to TRBJ2-2; D uncertain. V shed 4 bases and J shed 6 bases, with 6 bases lying between them. Germline V gene data show CDR1 as LGHNT and CDR2 as FRNRAP. The CDR3 contains 12 residues. CDR3 loop: CASGSPSGELFF. CDR3 coding DNA: TGTGCTAGTGGTTCTCCATCCGGGGAGCTGTTTTTT.

This clonotype was seen a few times. The chain recombines TRBV2 with TRBJ1-1, with 9 bases fitting TRBD1. Germline V gene sequence: CDR1 SNHLY, CDR2 FYNNEI. This CDR3 contains 11 residues. In DNA form, the CDR3 reads TGTGCGGGACAGGGAGGCACTGAAGCTTTCTTT. Its protein is CAGQGGTEAFF.

This clonotype was detected a few times. Here the CDR3 reads CSARIDNEQFF. CDR3 in DNA: TGCAGTGCTAGAATCGACAATGAGCAGTTCTTC. The rearrangement links TRBV20-1 to TRBJ2-1, with no clear D. CDR3 length: 11 amino acids. Germline V gene sequence: CDR1 DFQATT, CDR2 SNEGSKA (reference sequence). V gave up 2 bases and J gave up 5 bases, with 4 bases separating them.

Notes on this clonotype: A much larger clone sits a single nucleotide away, making a read error possible. This chain links TRBV25-1 with TRBJ2-1; TRBD1 aligns across 9 bases. Germline CDR1 MGHDK, CDR2 SYGVNS. With V trimmed by 8 bases and J by 7 bases, 12 bases remained unmatched. The CDR3 length is 15 residues. Here the CDR3 reads CASSTGTGTGNEQFF. The CDR3 DNA is TGTGCCAGCTCAACCGGGACAGGGACGGGGAATGAGCAGTTCTTC.